The next 27 T cell receptor beta chains were all read from a single sample in a study of T-cell memory formation after mild COVID-19 (dated by TCRdb to about 2021). Library preparation used 5' RACE. The sequencer listed for this sample is Illumina NovaSeq 6000. TCRdb reran the public reads through fastp at Q25 and MiXCR, keeping productive beta chains. Identical CDR3 proteins give one entry, which carries the most common genes and DNA. This sample is represented by roughly 130,000 distinct CDR3 sequences; approximately 15% of them were singletons. Around 4.8% of the sample goes to the ten largest clones. Sequencing was done on a sample of PBMCs or a T cell subset sorted from them (not recorded which). The receptor source for this set is a man between 18 and 35 years old who had mild COVID-19 (a few samples of this study predate the infection). The sample titles of this study are shuffled in the database, so cell type and time point are left out; the donor was told from shared clones.

This chain uses TRBV6-5 with TRBJ2-5; D is possibly TRBD1 (6 bases). V dropped 7 bases and J dropped 5 bases, with 17 bases sitting between them. CDR3 length: 14 amino acids. From germline, CDR1 is MNHEY and CDR2 SVGAGI. The CDR3, as DNA: TGTGCCAGCAAAGGGTGGGACATTTTGGAGACCCAGTACTTC. Translation gives CASKGWDILETQYF.

The chain uses TRBV5-1 and TRBJ2-5; no definite D call. V lost 4 bases and J lost 5, with 15 bases in between. Germline assignment: CDR1 SGHRS and CDR2 YFSETQ. This CDR3 is built from 14 residues. CDR3 region: CASSEPTGSETQYF. The DNA for the CDR3 is TGCGCCAGCAGCGAACCGACCGGGTCGGAGACCCAGTACTTC.

The gene calls are TRBV20-1 and TRBJ2-7, with a possible D match to TRBD2 (6 bases). The CDR3 covers 13 residues. The V gene lost 3 bases and the J gene lost 4 bases, with 13 bases spanning the gap. Germline CDR1 and CDR2: DFQATT and SNEGSKA (reference sequence). Here the CDR3 DNA reads TGCAGTGCTAGCCGCGGAGGGTTGTACGAGCAGTACGTC. This gives the protein CSASRGGLYEQYV.

This clonotype was detected many times. This chain connects TRBV10-3 to TRBJ1-1; TRBD1 agrees at 7 bases. Trimming cost V 6 bases and J 0 bases; bases outside gene matches: 4. CDR3 length: 14 amino acids. In germline, CDR1 is ENHRY, CDR2 SYGVKD. CDR3 in amino acids: CAISRGTVNTEAFF. The CDR3 nucleotides read TGTGCCATCAGCCGCGGGACAGTGAACACTGAAGCTTTCTTT.

This clonotype appeared a few times. The chain uses TRBV5-1 and TRBJ1-2; a possible D gene is TRBD1 (5 bases). The germline gives CDR1 SGHRS, CDR2 YFSETQ. V shed 4 bases and J shed 8 bases, with 15 bases lying between them. The CDR3 consists of 13 residues. This CDR3 reads CASSQGASGGYTF. Written as DNA, the CDR3 is TGCGCCAGCAGCCAGGGCGCATCGGGGGGCTACACCTTC.

This clonotype was seen only a few times. The genes are TRBV7-3 and TRBJ2-3; D may be TRBD2 (6 bases). CDR3 length equals 15 residues. V was cut by 2 bases and J by 5 bases, with 14 bases left in between. The germline V gene encodes CDR1 SGHTA and CDR2 FQGTGA. CDR3: CASSLGGASGDTQYF. DNA for the CDR3: TGTGCCAGCAGCTTAGGCGGGGCAAGCGGAGATACGCAGTATTTT. Together with reference TRBV7-3 and TRBJ2-3, the CDR3 gives the full variable domain: GAGVSQTPSNKVTEKGKYVELRCDPISGHTALYWYRQSLGQGPEFLIYFQGTGAADDSGLPNDRFFAVRPEGSVSTLKIQRTERGDSAVYLCASSLGGASGDTQYFGPGTRLTVL.

This clonotype was picked up many times. The chain is built from TRBV20-1 and TRBJ2-3; possibly TRBD1 for D (6 bases). Germline CDR1 reads DFQATT; CDR2 reads SNEGSKA (reference sequence). The germline V and J ends were trimmed by 3 bases and 3 bases, with 10 bases remaining between them. The CDR3 length is 13 residues. This chain's CDR3 is CSASSTGTDTQYF. The CDR3 nucleotides read TGCAGTGCTAGCTCTACAGGGACAGATACGCAGTATTTT.

This clonotype turned up a few times. This chain joins TRBV19 and TRBJ2-1, with 10 bases lining up with TRBD2. Germline V gives CDR1 LNHDA, CDR2 SQIVND (reference sequence). The junction had 9 bases not matched to a gene; V was cut back by 5 bases and J by 8 bases. The CDR3 is made up of 15 amino acids. The DNA for the CDR3 is TGTGCCAGTAGTCCTGGAGTAGCGGGGGGTGATGAGCAGTTCTTC. Residues: CASSPGVAGGDEQFF.

The chain combines TRBV5-1 with TRBJ2-3; D is perhaps TRBD2 (5 bases). Germline CDR1 reads SGHRS; CDR2 reads YFSETQ. This CDR3 has 16 amino acids. V was cut by 0 bases and J by 1 base, with 12 bases left in between. The CDR3 protein is CASSLDAGMGTDTQYF. The CDR3 DNA reads as TGCGCCAGCAGCTTGGATGCGGGCATGGGCACAGATACGCAGTATTTT.

The chain links TRBV2 to TRBJ1-5; tentative D call: TRBD1 (6 bases). The germline gives CDR1 SNHLY, CDR2 FYNNEI. Trimming removed 8 bases from V and 5 bases from J, with 16 bases in between. This CDR3 spans 14 amino acids. The CDR3 spells CASQEGTGHQPQHF. The CDR3 bases are TGTGCCAGCCAAGAGGGTACAGGGCATCAGCCCCAGCATTTT.

This clonotype was counted a few times. CDR3 residues: CASTPFHRHTEAFF. The CDR3 DNA sequence: TGTGCCAGCACCCCTTTTCACAGGCACACTGAAGCTTTCTTT. The J gene is TRBJ1-1, the V gene TRBV7-2, with D possibly matching TRBD1 (5 bases). CDR3 size: 14 residues. V was trimmed by 7 bases and J by 3 bases, leaving 15 bases between them. Germline V lookup: CDR1 SGHTA, CDR2 FQGNSA.

The V gene is TRBV13, the J gene TRBJ1-3, with D unclear. The CDR3 sequence is 15 residues long. Looked up from germline, CDR1 is PRHDT and CDR2 is FYEKMQ (reference sequence). Trimming removed 2 bases from V and 0 bases from J, with 8 bases in between. The CDR3 DNA reads as TGTGCCAGCAGCTTAAAACAGTTCTCTGGAAACACCATATATTTT. Encoded protein: CASSLKQFSGNTIYF.

This clonotype was counted a few times. The chain joins TRBV5-6 to TRBJ2-3; TRBD2 aligns across 12 bases. CDR3 size: 16 residues. V gave up 3 bases and J gave up 2 bases; unmatched junction bases: 4. CDR1 SGHDT and CDR2 YYEEEE come from the germline V gene. CDR3 in DNA: TGTGCCAGCAGCTCGGGACTAGCGGGTTACACAGATACGCAGTATTTT. This encodes CASSSGLAGYTDTQYF.

The V and J genes are TRBV7-2 and TRBJ1-1, with 7 bases identical to TRBD1. Germline V gene lookup returns CDR1 SGHTA and CDR2 FQGNSA. Trimming cost V 3 bases and J 1 base; bases outside gene matches: 2. CDR3 length: 14 amino acids. Written as DNA, the CDR3 is TGTGCCAGCAGCTTCGGGACAGCGAACACTGAAGCTTTCTTT. Translating it yields CASSFGTANTEAFF.

This clonotype came up a few times. The chain couples TRBV10-3 to TRBJ1-2; TRBD1 agrees at 9 bases. V gave up 6 bases and J gave up 8 bases; unmatched junction bases: 7. This CDR3 has 13 residues. Germline assignment: CDR1 ENHRY and CDR2 SYGVKD. CDR3 DNA: TGTGCCATCAGAGGTACAGGGGGCCACGGCTACACCTTC. Amino acid sequence: CAIRGTGGHGYTF.

This clonotype was found a few times. The chain couples TRBV5-1 to TRBJ2-3, with TRBD2 matching 8 bases. The CDR3 covers 14 residues. The V and J ends lost 2 bases and 6 bases, in that order; junction bases with no gene match: 5. CDR1 and CDR2 from the germline V gene are SGHRS and YFSETQ. CDR3 coding DNA: TGCGCCAGCAGCTTTAGCGGGGAAATGGATACGCAGTATTTT. It codes for CASSFSGEMDTQYF. Full variable domain (outside the CDR3, taken from reference TRBV5-1 and TRBJ2-3): KAGVTQTPRYLIKTRGQQVTLSCSPISGHRSVSWYQQTPGQGLQFLFEYFSETQRNKGNFPGRFSGRQFSNSRSEMNVSTLELGDSALYLCASSFSGEMDTQYFGPGTRLTVL.

This clonotype was detected only a few times. The chain combines TRBV7-2 with TRBJ2-5; TRBD2 aligns across 7 bases. In germline, CDR1 is SGHTA, CDR2 FQGNSA. With 1 base clipped from V and 9 bases from J, the junction kept 14 bases outside the gene matches. This CDR3 contains 16 residues. CDR3: CASSLVFGTAAGAQYF. CDR3 DNA sequence: TGTGCCAGCAGCTTAGTCTTTGGGACTGCCGCGGGGGCCCAGTACTTC.

The chain is built from TRBV6-5 and TRBJ2-1; D ambiguous. The V and J ends lost 4 bases and 6 bases respectively, with 13 bases between them. The CDR3 is 14 amino acids. Germline V gene sequence: CDR1 MNHEY, CDR2 SVGAGI. CDR3 coding DNA: TGTGCCAGCAGTTCCCGACACGAATCCAATGAGCAGTTCTTC. This codes for CASSSRHESNEQFF.

As concerns this clonotype: Compared with germline, one end of the junction differs, possibly owing to a read error. V and J are TRBV7-7 and TRBJ1-4; TRBD1 is a possible D gene (5 bases). The length of the CDR3 is 15 residues. Germline V gene data show CDR1 as SSHAT and CDR2 as FNYEAQ (reference sequence). The CDR3 nucleotides read TGTGCTAGCAGTCCCGGGACGGCAACTAATGAAAAACTGTTTTTT. Translation: CASSPGTATNEKLFF. The full variable domain, with the rest looked up from reference TRBV7-7 and TRBJ1-4, is GAGVSQSPRYKVTKRGQDVTLRCDPISSHATLYWYQQALGQGPEFLTYFNYEAQPDKSGLPSDRFSAERPEGSISTLTIQRTEQRDSAMYRCASSPGTATNEKLFFGSGTQLSVL.

The rearrangement uses TRBV12-3 or TRBV12-4 and TRBJ2-7; D unclear. This CDR3 has 18 amino acids. Trimming pared 3 bases from V and 2 bases from J, leaving 23 bases between. CDR3 sequence reads: CASSFRARLLGTTYEQYF. CDR3 coding DNA: TGTGCCAGCAGTTTTAGGGCAAGGCTGCTGGGTACAACCTACGAGCAGTACTTC.

The gene calls are TRBV7-8 and TRBJ2-5; 7 bases agree with TRBD2. CDR1 is SGHVS and CDR2 is FQNEAQ in the germline V gene. The CDR3 contains 15 residues. Unmatched junction bases numbered 6, after V lost 1 base and J lost 4 bases. The CDR3 coding sequence is TGTGCCAGCAGCTTAGAAGGCGGGAGTAGAGAGACCCAGTACTTC. As protein: CASSLEGGSRETQYF.

The chain is built from TRBV5-8 and TRBJ2-7; no clear D gene. Trimming stripped 2 bases from V and 8 bases from J, with 20 bases between. This CDR3 is built from 15 residues. The germline gives CDR1 SGHTS, CDR2 YDEGEE. CDR3: CASSLGQPTSPKQYF. In DNA form, the CDR3 reads TGTGCCAGCAGCTTAGGGCAGCCCACGTCGCCAAAGCAGTACTTC.

The chain uses TRBV12-3 or TRBV12-4 and TRBJ2-1, with D possibly TRBD2 on 7 matching bases. Trimming took off 10 bases at V and 0 bases at J, with 31 bases between the two ends. The CDR3 extends over 20 amino acids. DNA for the CDR3: TGTGCCACCCTTCTGACAGTCCACGGGGGGCGGGCCCCCTCCTACAATGAGCAGTTCTTC. Protein product: CATLLTVHGGRAPSYNEQFF.

This clonotype turned up a few times. This rearrangement joins TRBV20-1 to TRBJ1-2; TRBD1 agrees at 10 bases. The junction had 8 bases not matched to a gene; V was cut back by 7 bases and J by 6 bases. In germline, CDR1 is DFQATT, CDR2 SNEGSKA (reference sequence). This CDR3 is 13 amino acids long. The CDR3 nucleotides read TGCAGTGGGAAAAGACAGGGGGCGGATGGCTACACCTTC. Translating it yields CSGKRQGADGYTF.

CDR3 residues: CASSTLWNEQYF. The CDR3 bases are TGTGCCAGCTCCACCTTATGGAACGAGCAGTACTTC. The chain uses TRBV25-1 and TRBJ2-7, with unresolved D. The CDR3 extends over 12 amino acids. Trimming took 8 bases from V and 5 from J, leaving 13 bases between them. Germline values: CDR1 MGHDK, CDR2 SYGVNS.

In this sample, this clonotype turned up a few times. The rearrangement joins TRBV11-2 to TRBJ1-3; D not certain. Trimming cost V 5 bases and J 0 bases, with 14 bases left between them. The CDR3 covers 16 residues. Germline V gene data show CDR1 as SGHAT and CDR2 as FQNNGV. This chain's CDR3 is CASSQGSLVSGNTIYF. The CDR3 region has the DNA TGTGCCAGCAGCCAAGGGTCGCTAGTCTCTGGAAACACCATATATTTT.

This clonotype was picked up a small number of times. The chain has TRBV27 and TRBJ2-7; TRBD1 agrees at 8 bases. The CDR3 runs to 13 residues. The trim removed 10 bases at V and 1 base at J, leaving 6 bases unmatched. Germline CDR1 MNHEY, CDR2 SMNVEV (reference sequence). The CDR3 is CAIRDRNSYEQYF. In DNA form, the CDR3 reads TGTGCCATCAGGGACAGGAATTCCTACGAGCAGTACTTC.